This section outlines one T cell receptor (beta chain) sequence together with its context. The antigen is unknown. The data were obtained in a study of monozygotic twins with cystic fibrosis. Germline V CDR1 and CDR2: SNHLY, FYNNEI. The CDR3 covers 14 residues. V shed 6 bases and J shed 0 bases, with 11 bases lying between them. Produced via immunoSEQ multiplex PCR; TCRdb's table is partial and in-frame only. This sample has about 24,000 clones, with around nine tenths found just once. Study findings and constraints: In this small cohort, shared CDR3 numbers showed no association with age, concordance or disease severity. Unrelated CF individuals shared fewer identical clonotypes than monozygotic CF twins. In 13 of 16 pairs, V gene usage was closest to the co-twin's. The repertoire was suggested to be naive-dominated, clonality median around 0.0093.

Sequenced material: blood. The receptor was derived from a woman aged 25-40 years with cystic fibrosis. The chain joins TRBV2 to TRBJ1-1; no clear D. The CDR3 protein is CASRVSYMNTEAFF. The CDR3 DNA sequence: TGTGCCAGCAGGGTGTCCTACATGAACACTGAAGCTTTCTTT.